The following is a TCR beta chain sequence with its context. This clonotype was detected a few times. No antigen is known for it. Within one base of it there is no much larger clone, and no base qualities were kept. This sample stems from a study of blood T cells in healthy people across ages (dated by TCRdb to between 2015 and 2017). Context from the whole study: Template switching captured roughly one uniquely barcoded TCR beta cDNA molecule per two T cells in model experiments. Two additional independent replicas of 1 million unique cDNA reads from the same blood draw were analyzed for two donors (one aged 18 to 30 and one aged 80 or older). Age-related changes in TCR beta repertoire diversity were measured in the study by deep sequencing normalized with unique cDNA molecular identifiers. The donors were split into four age groups: young (average about 16 years), middle-aged (roughly 39), aged (roughly 68) and long-lived (more than 80). Donors of different ages were randomly distributed across sequencing lanes to avoid experimental bias.

Systemically healthy Caucasian individuals from Russia, approximately 39 in total and aged about 6 to 90 years, were included as donors. Each donor gave ten milliliters of peripheral blood, collected into EDTA-treated Vacutainer tubes. Ficoll-Paque density-gradient centrifugation was used to isolate PBMCs, with at least 6 million obtained per sample. Trizol reagent was used to extract total RNA from PBMCs, with at least 6 micrograms per sample. The percentages of naive CD45RAhigh/CD27high T cells were determined by flow cytometry on a PBMC aliquot from every donor. Overall results and qualifications from the work: Compared with the aged group, the long-lived group had more naive CD4+ T cells, fewer expanded clones and increased TCR diversity, a pattern suggesting age selection. The percentage of naive T cells measured by flow cytometry correlated strongly with observed TCR beta diversity. Because donor CMV infection status was unknown, age-related changes in expanded clonotypes were potentially confounded. Estimates of total diversity based on one million sequenced T cells were considered lower bounds and underestimates. Bulk unsorted PBMC profiling prevented conclusive comparison of naive and antigen-experienced compartments. Observed TCR beta diversity per million T cells fell roughly linearly with age, and a significant reduction was already apparent by age around 40.

CDR1 and CDR2 (SQVTM, ANQGSEA) derive from the germline V gene. Reading from cysteine to phenylalanine, the CDR3 counts 15 amino acids. The only DNA kept is the CDR3, 45 bases in frame from the first base. Relative to germline, V is missing 1 base and J is missing 1 base, with 6 bases of the junction outside any gene match. The method was 5' RACE. A second 7 to 11 cycle PCR used a sample-barcoded 5' primer and a J-beta primer mix. A unique molecular identifier was introduced onto each TCR beta cDNA molecule by a template-switch 5' adaptor carrying 12 random nucleotides. Each sample yielded at least 3 million CDR3-containing paired-end reads. The Mint cDNA synthesis kit, primed by a TRBC-specific oligonucleotide, was used to synthesize first-strand cDNA from all RNA. After uracil-DNA glycosylase treatment, a first 18-cycle PCR used universal primers M1SS and BC2_uni_R on all cDNA. Per the original workflow: For normalization, 1 million high-quality reads were randomly selected from each sample, with every read carrying a distinct molecular identifier. Instead of being binned into consensus sequences, reads that shared molecular identifiers were thrown out. CDR3 identification, clonotype clustering and error correction used MiTCR with a Q25 quality threshold and the strictest error-elimination algorithm. A nonparametric unseen species model with Euler transformation was used to estimate lower-bound total TCR beta diversity. TCRdb trimmed public reads at Q25 via fastp, called clones via MiXCR and kept in-frame beta chains. Identical CDR3 protein sequences are pooled into one entry, listed with their most common genes and DNA. The V and J calls reflect TCRdb's pipeline rather than the authors' work. The sample records around 1,900,000 distinct CDR3 sequences, more than 35% of which are singletons. The ten largest clones represent under 25% of the sample.

The source of this sequence is a human donor in good health. This receptor chain uses TRBV29-1 and TRBJ2-7; TRBD2 lines up with 8 middle nucleotides. Sample: blood. The sequenced DNA is TGCAGCGTTGAAGCTCTGGTAGCGGGGTCCTACGAGCAGTACTTC. This yields the protein CSVEALVAGSYEQYF.